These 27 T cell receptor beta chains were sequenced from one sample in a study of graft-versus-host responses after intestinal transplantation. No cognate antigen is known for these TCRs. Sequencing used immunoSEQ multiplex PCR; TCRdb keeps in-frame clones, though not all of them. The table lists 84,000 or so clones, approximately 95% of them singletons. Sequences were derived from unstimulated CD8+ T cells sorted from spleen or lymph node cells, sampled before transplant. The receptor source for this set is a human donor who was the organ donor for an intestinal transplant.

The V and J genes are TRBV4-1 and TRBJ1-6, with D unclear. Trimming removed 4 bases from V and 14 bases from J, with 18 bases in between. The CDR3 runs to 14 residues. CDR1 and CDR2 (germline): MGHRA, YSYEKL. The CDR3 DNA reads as TGCGCCAGCAGCCCCGACCCCGGGGTGGGGACCCTCCACTTT. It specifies CASSPDPGVGTLHF.

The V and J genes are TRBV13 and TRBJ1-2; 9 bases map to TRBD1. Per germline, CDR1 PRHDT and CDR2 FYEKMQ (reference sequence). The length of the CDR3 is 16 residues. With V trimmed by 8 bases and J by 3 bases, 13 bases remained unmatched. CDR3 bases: TGTGCCAGCCGAGCCCCCGGACAGGGGAAGGACTATGGCTACACCTTC. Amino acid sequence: CASRAPGQGKDYGYTF.

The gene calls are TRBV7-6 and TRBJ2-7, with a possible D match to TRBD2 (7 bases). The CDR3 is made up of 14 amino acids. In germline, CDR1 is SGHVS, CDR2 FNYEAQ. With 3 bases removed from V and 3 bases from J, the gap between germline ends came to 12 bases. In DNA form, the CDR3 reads TGTGCCAGCAGCTTTCCGGGGGGCAGCTACGAGCAGTACTTC. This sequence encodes CASSFPGGSYEQYF.

The CDR3 DNA is TGTGCCAGCAGCCAACGGATCGGGGGTTACTCTGGGGCCAACGTCCTGACTTTC. Translation: CASSQRIGGYSGANVLTF. This chain links TRBV14 with TRBJ2-6; tentatively, D is TRBD2 (6 bases). V was pared by 2 bases and J by 0 bases, with 14 bases between. Germline assignment: CDR1 SGHDN and CDR2 FVKESK. The CDR3 extends over 18 amino acids.

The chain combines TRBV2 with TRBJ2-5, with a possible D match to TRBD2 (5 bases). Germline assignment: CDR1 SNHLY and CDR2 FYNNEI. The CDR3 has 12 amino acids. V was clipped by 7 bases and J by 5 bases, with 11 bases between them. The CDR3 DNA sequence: TGTGCCAGCACGGGGTTACGGGAGACCCAGTACTTC. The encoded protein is CASTGLRETQYF.

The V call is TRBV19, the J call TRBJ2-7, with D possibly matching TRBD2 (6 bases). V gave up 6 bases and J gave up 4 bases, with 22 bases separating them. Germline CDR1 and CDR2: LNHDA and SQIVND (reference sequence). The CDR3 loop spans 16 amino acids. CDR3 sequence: CASSRGVGRDAYEQYF. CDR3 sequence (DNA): TGTGCCAGTAGCCGCGGCGTAGGGCGGGATGCGTACGAGCAGTACTTC.

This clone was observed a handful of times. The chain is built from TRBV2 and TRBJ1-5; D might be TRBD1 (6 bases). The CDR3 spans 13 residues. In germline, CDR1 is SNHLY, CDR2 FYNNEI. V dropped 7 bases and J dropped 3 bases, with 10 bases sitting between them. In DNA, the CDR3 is TGTGCCAGCACCGGACAGAACAATCAGCCCCAGCATTTT. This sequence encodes CASTGQNNQPQHF. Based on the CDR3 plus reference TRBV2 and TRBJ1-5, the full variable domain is EPEVTQTPSHQVTQMGQEVILRCVPISNHLYFYWYRQILGQKVEFLVSFYNNEISEKSEIFDDQFSVERPDGSNFTLKIRSTKLEDSAMYFCASTGQNNQPQHFGDGTRLSIL.

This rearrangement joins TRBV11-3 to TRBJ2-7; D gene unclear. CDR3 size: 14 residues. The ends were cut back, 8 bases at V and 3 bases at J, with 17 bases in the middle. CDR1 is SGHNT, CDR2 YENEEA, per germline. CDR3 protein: CASQSGLLDYEQYF. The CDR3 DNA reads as TGTGCCAGCCAATCCGGGTTACTGGACTACGAGCAGTACTTC.

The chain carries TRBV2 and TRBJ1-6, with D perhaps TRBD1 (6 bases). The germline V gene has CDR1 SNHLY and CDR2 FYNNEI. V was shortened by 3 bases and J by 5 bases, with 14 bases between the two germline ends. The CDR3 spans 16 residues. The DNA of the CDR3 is TGTGCCAGCAGTGACCCAGGGGTTGGCAATAATTCACCCCTCCACTTT. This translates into CASSDPGVGNNSPLHF.

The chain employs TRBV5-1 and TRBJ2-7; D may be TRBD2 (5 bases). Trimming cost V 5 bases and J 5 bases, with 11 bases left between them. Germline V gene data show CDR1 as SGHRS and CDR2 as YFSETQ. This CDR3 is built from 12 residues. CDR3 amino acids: CASRRVSDEQYF. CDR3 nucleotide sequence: TGCGCCAGCAGGAGGGTGAGCGACGAGCAGTACTTC.

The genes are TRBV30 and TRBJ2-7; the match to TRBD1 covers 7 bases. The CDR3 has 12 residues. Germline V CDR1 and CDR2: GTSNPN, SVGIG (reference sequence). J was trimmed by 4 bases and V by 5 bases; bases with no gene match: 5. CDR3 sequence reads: CAWDHRGYEQYF. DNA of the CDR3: TGTGCCTGGGATCACAGGGGTTACGAGCAGTACTTC.

CDR3 region: CASSLIGGSETQYF. CDR3 sequence (DNA): TGTGCCAGCAGCTTAATCGGAGGTTCAGAGACCCAGTACTTC. The chain employs TRBV7-3 and TRBJ2-5; maybe TRBD2 (5 bases). Deletions cut 1 base from V and 4 bases from J, with 10 bases between. The CDR3 runs 14 residues. The V gene's germline CDR1 is SGHTA and CDR2 FQGTGA. Using reference TRBV7-3 and TRBJ2-5 for the parts outside the CDR3, the full variable domain is GAGVSQTPSNKVTEKGKYVELRCDPISGHTALYWYRQSLGQGPEFLIYFQGTGAADDSGLPNDRFFAVRPEGSVSTLKIQRTERGDSAVYLCASSLIGGSETQYFGPGTRLLVL.

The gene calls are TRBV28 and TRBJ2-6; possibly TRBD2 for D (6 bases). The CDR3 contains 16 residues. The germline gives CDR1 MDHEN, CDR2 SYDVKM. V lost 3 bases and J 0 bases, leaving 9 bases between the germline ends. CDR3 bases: TGTGCCAGCAGTTTGGAGGGGCGCTCTGGGGCCAACGTCCTGACTTTC. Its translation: CASSLEGRSGANVLTF.

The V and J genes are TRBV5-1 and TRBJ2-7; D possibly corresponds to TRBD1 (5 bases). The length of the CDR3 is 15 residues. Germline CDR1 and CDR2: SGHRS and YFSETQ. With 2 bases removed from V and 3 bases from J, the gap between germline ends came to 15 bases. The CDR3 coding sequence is TGCGCCAGCAGCTTACATACAGGCATCCTCTACGAGCAGTACTTC. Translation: CASSLHTGILYEQYF.

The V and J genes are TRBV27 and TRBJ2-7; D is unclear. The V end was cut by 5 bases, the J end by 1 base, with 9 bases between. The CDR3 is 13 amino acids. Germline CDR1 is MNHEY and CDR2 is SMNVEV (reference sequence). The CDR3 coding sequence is TGTGCCAGCAGTCTACCCAATTCCTACGAGCAGTACTTC. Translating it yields CASSLPNSYEQYF.

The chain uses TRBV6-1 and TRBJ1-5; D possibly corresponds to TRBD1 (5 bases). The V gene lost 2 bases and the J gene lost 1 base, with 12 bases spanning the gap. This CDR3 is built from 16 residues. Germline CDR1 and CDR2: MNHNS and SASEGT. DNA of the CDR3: TGTGCCAGCAGTGAAAGGGGTGTGACCAGCAATCAGCCCCAGCATTTT. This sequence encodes CASSERGVTSNQPQHF.

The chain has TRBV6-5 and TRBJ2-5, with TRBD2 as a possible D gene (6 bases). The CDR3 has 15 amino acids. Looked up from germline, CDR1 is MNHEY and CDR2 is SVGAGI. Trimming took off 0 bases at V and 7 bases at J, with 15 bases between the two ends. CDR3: CASSYSLRGGGTQYF. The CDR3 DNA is TGTGCCAGCAGTTACTCTCTAAGGGGAGGAGGGACCCAGTACTTC.

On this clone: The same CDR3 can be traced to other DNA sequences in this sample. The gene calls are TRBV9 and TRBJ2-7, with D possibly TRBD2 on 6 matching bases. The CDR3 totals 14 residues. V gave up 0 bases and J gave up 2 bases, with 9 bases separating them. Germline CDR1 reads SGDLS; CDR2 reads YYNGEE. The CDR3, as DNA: TGTGCCAGCAGCGTAGGCGGCGGGGCCTACGAGCAGTACTTC. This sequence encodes CASSVGGGAYEQYF.

In DNA, the CDR3 is TGTGCCAGCAGTTATCTGGTCGGGGTCGAGCAGTACTTC. Translated: CASSYLVGVEQYF. The chain employs TRBV6-5 and TRBJ2-7; a possible D gene is TRBD2 (5 bases). The CDR3 has 13 amino acids. Germline V gene data show CDR1 as MNHEY and CDR2 as SVGAGI. The V gene lost 3 bases and the J gene lost 6 bases, with 12 bases spanning the gap.

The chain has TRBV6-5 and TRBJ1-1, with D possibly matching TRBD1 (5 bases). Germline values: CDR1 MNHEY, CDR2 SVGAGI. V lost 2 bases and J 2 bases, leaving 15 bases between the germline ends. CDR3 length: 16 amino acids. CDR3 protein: CASSYTPSGSNTEAFF. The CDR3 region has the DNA TGTGCCAGCAGTTACACTCCCTCAGGGTCCAACACTGAAGCTTTCTTT.

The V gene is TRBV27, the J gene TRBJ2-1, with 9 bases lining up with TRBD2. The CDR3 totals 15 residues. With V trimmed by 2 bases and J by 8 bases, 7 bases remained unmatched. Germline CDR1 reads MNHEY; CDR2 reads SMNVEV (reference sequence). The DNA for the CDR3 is TGTGCCAGCAGTTTAGGGTTGCGGGGGGGAGATGAGCAGTTCTTC. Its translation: CASSLGLRGGDEQFF.

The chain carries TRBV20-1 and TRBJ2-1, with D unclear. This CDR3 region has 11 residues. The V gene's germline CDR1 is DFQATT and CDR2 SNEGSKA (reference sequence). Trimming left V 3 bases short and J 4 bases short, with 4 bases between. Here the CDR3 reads CSASEYNEQFF. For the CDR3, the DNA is TGCAGTGCTAGTGAGTACAATGAGCAGTTCTTC.

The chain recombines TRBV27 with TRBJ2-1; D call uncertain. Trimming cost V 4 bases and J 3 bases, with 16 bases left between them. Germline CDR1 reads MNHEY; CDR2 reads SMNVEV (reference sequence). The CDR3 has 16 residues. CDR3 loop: CASSSPLRLFYNEQFF. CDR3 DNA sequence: TGTGCCAGCAGTTCCCCCCTGAGGCTATTCTACAATGAGCAGTTCTTC.

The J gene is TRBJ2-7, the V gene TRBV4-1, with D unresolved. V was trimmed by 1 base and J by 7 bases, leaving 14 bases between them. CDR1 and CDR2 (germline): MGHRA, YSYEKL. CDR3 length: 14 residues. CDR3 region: CASSQGFGVEEQYF. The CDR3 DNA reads TGCGCCAGCAGCCAAGGTTTTGGTGTGGAGGAGCAGTACTTC.

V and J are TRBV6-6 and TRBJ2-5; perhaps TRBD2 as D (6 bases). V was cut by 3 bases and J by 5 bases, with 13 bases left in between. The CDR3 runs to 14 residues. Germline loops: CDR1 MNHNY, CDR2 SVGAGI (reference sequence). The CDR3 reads CASSYAEAGETQYF. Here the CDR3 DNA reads TGTGCCAGCAGTTATGCGGAGGCGGGGGAGACCCAGTACTTC.

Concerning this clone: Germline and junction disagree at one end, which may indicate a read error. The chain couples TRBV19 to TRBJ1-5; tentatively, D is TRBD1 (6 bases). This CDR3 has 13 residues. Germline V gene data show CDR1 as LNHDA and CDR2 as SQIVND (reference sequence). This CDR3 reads CASTIGGAQPQHF. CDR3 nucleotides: TGTGCCAGTACTATAGGGGGAGCTCAGCCCCAGCATTTT.

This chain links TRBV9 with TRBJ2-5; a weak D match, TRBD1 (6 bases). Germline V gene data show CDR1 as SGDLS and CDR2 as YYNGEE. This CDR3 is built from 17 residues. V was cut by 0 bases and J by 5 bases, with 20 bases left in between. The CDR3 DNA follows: TGTGCCAGCAGCGTAGGGGGTGTGGGACATGGTTGGGAGACCCAGTACTTC. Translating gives CASSVGGVGHGWETQYF.